This T cell receptor (beta chain) was identified during a study of blood T cell repertoires in COVID-19. The overall study: Samples came from the United States, Italy and Spain, spanning acute and convalescent COVID-19. PBMCs, B-cell-depleted T cells, or T cells provided the cDNA or gDNA that made up the material.

V was clipped by 0 bases and J by 1 base; unmatched bases: 2. From germline, CDR1 is KGHDR and CDR2 SFDVKD. This CDR3 is 15 amino acids long. Original data processing: Reference gene primers were amplified, and this amplification served to estimate nucleated cell counts. Sequenced by immunoSEQ multiplex PCR; TCRdb stores in-frame clones only, minus some. For V, J and clone size, that table is used; D and trimming come from the DNA. The sample has more than 95,000 clones, more than 65% seen once. This receptor was taken from a human donor in a cohort sampled during active COVID-19. The J gene is TRBJ2-7, the V gene TRBV24-1, with TRBD2 identical over 7 bases. Sequencing was performed on peripheral blood. Written as DNA, the CDR3 is TGTGCCACCAGTGATTTGGCCGGGAGGTCCTACGAGCAGTACTTC. Its protein is CATSDLAGRSYEQYF.